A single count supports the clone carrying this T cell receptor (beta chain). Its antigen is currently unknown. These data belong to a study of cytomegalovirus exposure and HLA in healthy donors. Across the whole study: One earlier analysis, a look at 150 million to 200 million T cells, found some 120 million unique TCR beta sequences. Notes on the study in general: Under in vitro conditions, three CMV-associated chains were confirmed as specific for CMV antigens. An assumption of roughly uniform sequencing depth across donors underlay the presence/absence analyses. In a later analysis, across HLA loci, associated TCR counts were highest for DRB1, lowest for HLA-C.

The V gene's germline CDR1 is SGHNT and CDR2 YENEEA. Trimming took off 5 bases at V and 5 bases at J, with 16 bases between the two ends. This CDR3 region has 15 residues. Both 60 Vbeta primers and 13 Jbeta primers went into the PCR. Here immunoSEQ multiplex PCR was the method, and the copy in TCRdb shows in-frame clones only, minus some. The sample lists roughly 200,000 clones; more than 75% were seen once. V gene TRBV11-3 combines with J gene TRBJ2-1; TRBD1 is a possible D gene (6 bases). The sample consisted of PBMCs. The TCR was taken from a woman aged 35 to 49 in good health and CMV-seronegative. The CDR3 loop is CASSRARGSNNEQFF. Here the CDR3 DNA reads TGTGCCAGCAGCCGTGCTAGGGGGAGTAACAATGAGCAGTTCTTC.